This T cell receptor (beta chain) was profiled in a study of response to subunit inactivated influenza vaccine. Study-wide results and caveats: The authors suggested that few new T cells are recruited per seasonal influenza vaccination.

Concerning this clonotype: What it recognizes is unknown.

One entry per CDR3 protein results from TCRdb running MiXCR on the RT-PCR reads. The table has roughly 710,000 distinct CDR3 sequences, 14% seen once. V dropped 0 bases and J dropped 2; count of bases not matched to a gene: 8. Per the germline V gene, CDR1 is SQVTM and CDR2 is ANQGSEA. CDR3 size: 16 residues. This clonotype was sampled from a man aged 45-65 years who received an inactivated influenza vaccine. This chain joins TRBV29-1 and TRBJ2-5, with TRBD1 identical over 8 bases. Here the sequenced sample was PBMCs from blood, taken 14 days before vaccination. CDR3 amino acids: CSVEEFQGATQETQYF. In DNA form, the CDR3 reads TGCAGCGTTGAAGAATTCCAGGGGGCTACTCAAGAGACCCAGTACTTC.